These T cell receptor beta chains were read from a single sample in a study of long-term antiretroviral therapy in people with HIV. TCRdb keeps only in-frame clones here, not all; method: immunoSEQ multiplex PCR. Of tens of thousands of clones listed, approximately 80% are singletons. The source was unsorted PBMCs, collected 0.6 years after starting antiretroviral therapy. Receptor source: a man younger than 35 with HIV. Both conserved end residues are part of each CDR3. Each record gives: D gene, V gene, clone size, J gene, CDR3 DNA, CDR3 protein. A D gene is named only where the DNA matches it firmly. Size is omitted from some rows. Given values are once, few, many or a class for expanded clones.

d_call: .
v_call: TRBV5-5
clone_size: once
j_call: TRBJ1-1
cdr3_nt: TGTGCCAGCAGCCGAGGGGGGACAATGAACACTGAAGCTTTCTTT
cdr3_aa: CASSRGGTMNTEAFF

d_call: .
v_call: TRBV28
clone_size: .
j_call: TRBJ2-1
cdr3_nt: TGTGCCAGCGCCGCCGGCGGGGGCCTGATTTACAATGAGCAGTTCTTC
cdr3_aa: CASAAGGGLIYNEQFF

d_call: .
v_call: TRBV6-1
clone_size: .
j_call: TRBJ2-1
cdr3_nt: TGTGCCAGCAACGGACGCTCCTACAATGAGCAGTTCTTC
cdr3_aa: CASNGRSYNEQFF

d_call: .
v_call: TRBV28
clone_size: .
j_call: TRBJ2-2
cdr3_nt: TGTGCCAGCAGGGGAAGGGGTGCGGGGATGAACACCGGGGAGCTGTTTTTT
cdr3_aa: CASRGRGAGMNTGELFF

d_call: .
v_call: TRBV5-1
clone_size: .
j_call: TRBJ1-1
cdr3_nt: TGCGCCAGCAGCTTCGGCGGGGTGTGGAACACTGAAGCTTTCTTT
cdr3_aa: CASSFGGVWNTEAFF

d_call: .
v_call: TRBV28
clone_size: few
j_call: TRBJ2-7
cdr3_nt: TGTGCCAGCAGTTCAGGGACCGAGCAGTACTTC
cdr3_aa: CASSSGTEQYF

d_call: TRBD1
v_call: TRBV30
clone_size: .
j_call: TRBJ1-2
cdr3_nt: TGTGCCTGTCCGGGACAGATCTATGGCTACACCTTC
cdr3_aa: CACPGQIYGYTF

d_call: .
v_call: TRBV11-2
clone_size: .
j_call: TRBJ2-3
cdr3_nt: TGTGCCAGCAGCTTTTGGGGGACTAGCACAGATACGCAGTATTTT
cdr3_aa: CASSFWGTSTDTQYF

d_call: .
v_call: TRBV27
clone_size: .
j_call: TRBJ2-6
cdr3_nt: TGTGCCAGCAGTTTTTGGGACCCCTCTGGGGCCAACGTCCTGACTTTC
cdr3_aa: CASSFWDPSGANVLTF

d_call: .
v_call: TRBV4-3
clone_size: .
j_call: TRBJ2-5
cdr3_nt: TGCGCCAGCAGCCCCGGACAGTGGGGGACCCAGTACTTC
cdr3_aa: CASSPGQWGTQYF

d_call: .
v_call: TRBV18
clone_size: .
j_call: TRBJ2-4
cdr3_nt: TGTGCCAGCTCACCGACAGCGGAAACAAGGATGTACATTCAGTACTTC
cdr3_aa: CASSPTAETRMYIQYF

d_call: .
v_call: TRBV4-3
clone_size: .
j_call: TRBJ1-1
cdr3_nt: TGCGCCAGCAGCCAAGACCTGGGGGCAAACACTGAAGCTTTCTTT
cdr3_aa: CASSQDLGANTEAFF

d_call: .
v_call: TRBV28
clone_size: .
j_call: TRBJ1-2
cdr3_nt: TGTGCCAGCACCTTACGGGGTATCGTTAATGGCTACACCTTC
cdr3_aa: CASTLRGIVNGYTF

d_call: .
v_call: TRBV13
clone_size: .
j_call: TRBJ2-7
cdr3_nt: TGTGCCAGCAGCCCGCGACAGACCTCCTACGAGCAGTACTTC
cdr3_aa: CASSPRQTSYEQYF

d_call: .
v_call: TRBV7-9
clone_size: .
j_call: TRBJ2-1
cdr3_nt: TGTGCCAGCAGCGCCGCTGATGAGCAGTTCTTC
cdr3_aa: CASSAADEQFF

d_call: TRBD1
v_call: TRBV19
clone_size: .
j_call: TRBJ2-7
cdr3_nt: TGTGCCAGTAGGCAGGGGGTGCGGAGCTCCTACGAGCAGTACTTC
cdr3_aa: CASRQGVRSSYEQYF

d_call: .
v_call: TRBV7-9
clone_size: .
j_call: TRBJ2-7
cdr3_nt: TGTGCCAGCAGCTCTACTTACGAGCAGTACTTC
cdr3_aa: CASSSTYEQYF

d_call: .
v_call: TRBV6-5
clone_size: .
j_call: TRBJ1-2
cdr3_nt: TGTGCCAGCAGCATACAGGGATCTAACTATGGCTACACCTTC
cdr3_aa: CASSIQGSNYGYTF

d_call: .
v_call: TRBV7-9
clone_size: .
j_call: TRBJ1-4
cdr3_nt: TGTGCCAGCAGCTTAACAGGAGGAATCGAAAAACTGTTTTTT
cdr3_aa: CASSLTGGIEKLFF

d_call: .
v_call: TRBV28
clone_size: .
j_call: TRBJ1-2
cdr3_nt: TGTGCCAGCAGTTTTAGGATTCTTAACTATGGCTACACCTTC
cdr3_aa: CASSFRILNYGYTF

d_call: .
v_call: TRBV12-2
clone_size: few
j_call: TRBJ2-7
cdr3_nt: TGTGCAAGTCGCTTTAGCAGGGCCCCTCCGTACGAGCAGTACTTC
cdr3_aa: CASRFSRAPPYEQYF

d_call: .
v_call: TRBV16
clone_size: few
j_call: TRBJ1-5
cdr3_nt: TGTGCCAGCAGCCAGGCAGGTAGTCAGCCCCAGCATTTT
cdr3_aa: CASSQAGSQPQHF

d_call: .
v_call: TRBV6-1
clone_size: .
j_call: TRBJ2-7
cdr3_nt: TGTGCCAGCAGGGAAAGCGCGGGACGGACCTACGAGCAGTACTTC
cdr3_aa: CASRESAGRTYEQYF

d_call: .
v_call: TRBV28
clone_size: .
j_call: TRBJ1-5
cdr3_nt: TGTGCCAGCAATCCTCAGGCCCAGCCCCAGCATTTT
cdr3_aa: CASNPQAQPQHF

d_call: .
v_call: TRBV9
clone_size: .
j_call: TRBJ2-3
cdr3_nt: TGTGCCAGCAGCGTAGAAGCAGGGAGAGGATCAGATACGCAGTATTTT
cdr3_aa: CASSVEAGRGSDTQYF

d_call: .
v_call: TRBV5-5
clone_size: .
j_call: TRBJ2-7
cdr3_nt: TGTGCCAGCAGCTTGGGCTACGAGCAGTACTTC
cdr3_aa: CASSLGYEQYF

d_call: TRBD1
v_call: TRBV7-2
clone_size: .
j_call: TRBJ1-5
cdr3_nt: TGTGCCAGCAGCCGGGCGACAGGGGGAAGGCAAAGCAATCAGCCCCAGCATTTT
cdr3_aa: CASSRATGGRQSNQPQHF

d_call: .
v_call: TRBV7-2
clone_size: .
j_call: TRBJ1-3
cdr3_nt: TGCGCCAGCAGCCAAAGACACGGCGGAAGAAGGGGAAACACCATATATTTT
cdr3_aa: CASSQRHGGRRGNTIYF

d_call: .
v_call: TRBV6-5
clone_size: .
j_call: TRBJ2-1
cdr3_nt: TGTGCCAGCAGCACCCAGGGCGCCTACAATGAGCAGTTCTTC
cdr3_aa: CASSTQGAYNEQFF

d_call: .
v_call: TRBV11-3
clone_size: once
j_call: TRBJ2-5
cdr3_nt: TGTGCCAGCAGCCCGGGGTCGGGGACCCAGTACTTC
cdr3_aa: CASSPGSGTQYF

d_call: TRBD1
v_call: TRBV5-1
clone_size: .
j_call: TRBJ1-2
cdr3_nt: TGCGCCAGCAGCTTGGGGACAGGGGAAGGCTACACCTTC
cdr3_aa: CASSLGTGEGYTF

d_call: .
v_call: TRBV28
clone_size: .
j_call: TRBJ2-2
cdr3_nt: TGTGCCAGCAGTTTACTAGGGACGGTGAACACCGGGGAGCTGTTTTTT
cdr3_aa: CASSLLGTVNTGELFF

d_call: .
v_call: TRBV27
clone_size: .
j_call: TRBJ1-5
cdr3_nt: TGTGCCAGCAGTTTTCTGACAGGAGGCCAGCCCCAGCATTTT
cdr3_aa: CASSFLTGGQPQHF

d_call: .
v_call: TRBV19
clone_size: few
j_call: TRBJ2-7
cdr3_nt: TGTGCCAGTAGTGGAGGGACTTCACCCTACGAGCAGTACTTC
cdr3_aa: CASSGGTSPYEQYF

d_call: .
v_call: TRBV10-2
clone_size: .
j_call: TRBJ1-2
cdr3_nt: TGCGCCAGCAGTGAGTTCCTGAACAGTATTTATGGCTACACCTTC
cdr3_aa: CASSEFLNSIYGYTF

d_call: .
v_call: TRBV5-8
clone_size: .
j_call: TRBJ2-5
cdr3_nt: TGTGCCAGCAGCTTGGGGACTGTAAGACAAGAGACCCAGTACTTC
cdr3_aa: CASSLGTVRQETQYF

d_call: TRBD1
v_call: TRBV28
clone_size: .
j_call: TRBJ2-3
cdr3_nt: TGTGCCAGCAACGCAGGGGGCACCGCAGATACGCAGTATTTT
cdr3_aa: CASNAGGTADTQYF

d_call: .
v_call: TRBV7-2
clone_size: few
j_call: TRBJ1-5
cdr3_nt: TGTGCCAGCAGCTTAGGTTCCCGTTATAGCAATCAGCCCCAGCATTTT
cdr3_aa: CASSLGSRYSNQPQHF

d_call: TRBD2
v_call: TRBV19
clone_size: .
j_call: TRBJ2-3
cdr3_nt: TGTGCCAGTAGTCCTAGCGGGAGGGGGCATAGCACAGATACGCAGTATTTT
cdr3_aa: CASSPSGRGHSTDTQYF

d_call: .
v_call: TRBV5-1
clone_size: .
j_call: TRBJ2-1
cdr3_nt: TGCGCCAGCAGCGCCGGTTTGGGGCTGGGTGAGCAGTTCTTC
cdr3_aa: CASSAGLGLGEQFF

d_call: .
v_call: TRBV7-9
clone_size: few
j_call: TRBJ1-5
cdr3_nt: TGTGCCAGCAGCTTAGGCGGCCAGCCCCAGCATTTT
cdr3_aa: CASSLGGQPQHF

d_call: TRBD1
v_call: TRBV4-3
clone_size: .
j_call: TRBJ2-7
cdr3_nt: TGCGCCAGCAGCCACCGGACAGGGAGCTCCTACGAGCAGTACTTC
cdr3_aa: CASSHRTGSSYEQYF

d_call: .
v_call: TRBV19
clone_size: .
j_call: TRBJ2-1
cdr3_nt: TGTGCCAGTAGTATATGGCAGGTTCAGGACAATGAGCAGTTCTTC
cdr3_aa: CASSIWQVQDNEQFF

d_call: .
v_call: TRBV1
clone_size: .
j_call: TRBJ2-7
cdr3_nt: TGCACCAGCAGGGAAGGCTACGAGCAGTACTTC
cdr3_aa: CTSREGYEQYF

d_call: .
v_call: TRBV6-1
clone_size: .
j_call: TRBJ1-2
cdr3_nt: TGTGCCAGCAGTGGGTTGGCAGGGCGTCCCGGGGGGTATGGCTACACCTTC
cdr3_aa: CASSGLAGRPGGYGYTF

d_call: TRBD2
v_call: TRBV7-9
clone_size: .
j_call: TRBJ2-1
cdr3_nt: TGTGCCAGCAGCTCGGGACTAGCGGGAGGTCATGAGCAGTTCTTC
cdr3_aa: CASSSGLAGGHEQFF

d_call: TRBD1
v_call: TRBV5-4
clone_size: .
j_call: TRBJ1-3
cdr3_nt: TGTGCCAGCAGCCAGGGACAGGGGATAGACACCATATATTTT
cdr3_aa: CASSQGQGIDTIYF

d_call: .
v_call: TRBV7-9
clone_size: once
j_call: TRBJ1-2
cdr3_nt: TGTGCCAGCAGCTTAGGGGGTGTGGGCTATGGCTACACCTTC
cdr3_aa: CASSLGGVGYGYTF

d_call: TRBD1
v_call: TRBV5-1
clone_size: .
j_call: TRBJ2-7
cdr3_nt: TGCGCCAGCAGCTTGGAGCAGGGGGCTACCTACGAGCAGTACTTC
cdr3_aa: CASSLEQGATYEQYF

d_call: TRBD1
v_call: TRBV11-2
clone_size: .
j_call: TRBJ2-7
cdr3_nt: TGTGCCAGCAGCTTATACGTCCCAGGGGGCGGCGAGCAGTACTTC
cdr3_aa: CASSLYVPGGGEQYF

d_call: TRBD2
v_call: TRBV12-5
clone_size: .
j_call: TRBJ2-3
cdr3_nt: TGTGCTAGTGGTTTGTCCACTAGCGGAGATACGCAGTATTTT
cdr3_aa: CASGLSTSGDTQYF

d_call: TRBD1
v_call: TRBV28
clone_size: medium-sized
j_call: TRBJ1-2
cdr3_nt: TGTGCCAGCAGTTTATTTGGGACAGGGGATAACTATGGCTACACCTTC
cdr3_aa: CASSLFGTGDNYGYTF